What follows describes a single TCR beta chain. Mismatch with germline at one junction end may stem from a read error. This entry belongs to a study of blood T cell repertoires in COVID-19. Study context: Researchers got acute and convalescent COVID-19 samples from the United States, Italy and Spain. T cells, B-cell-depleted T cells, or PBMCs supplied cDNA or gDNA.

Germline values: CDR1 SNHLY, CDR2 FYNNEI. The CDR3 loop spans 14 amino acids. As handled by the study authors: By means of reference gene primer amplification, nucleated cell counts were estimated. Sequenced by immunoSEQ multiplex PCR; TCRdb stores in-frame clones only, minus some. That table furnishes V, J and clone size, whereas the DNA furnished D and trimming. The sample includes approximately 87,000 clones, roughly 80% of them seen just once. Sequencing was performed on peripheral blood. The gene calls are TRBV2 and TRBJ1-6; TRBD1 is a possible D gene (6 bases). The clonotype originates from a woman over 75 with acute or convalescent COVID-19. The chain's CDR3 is CASKRDTDRTPFHF. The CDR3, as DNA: TGTGCCAGCAAACGGGACACCGATAGGACACCCTTCCACTTT.